The rows below give T cell receptor beta chains drawn from one sample of a study of graft-versus-host responses after intestinal transplantation. The repertoire was sequenced with immunoSEQ multiplex PCR; TCRdb's copy has only in-frame clones and lacks some. Seen here are tens of thousands of clones, 90% to 95% observed once, and the top ten hold more than 1.5%. No antigen has been assigned to these receptors. The input for sequencing was unstimulated CD8+ T cells sorted from spleen or lymph node cells, taken before intestinal transplant. Source of these receptors: a human donor who received an intestinal transplant. CDR3s leave out the opening cysteine and the closing phenylalanine or tryptophan. The order of the fields is V gene, J gene, D gene, CDR3 protein. D genes are given only for firm matches.

TRBV5-5,TRBJ1-5,.,ASSPTSGSNQPQH
TRBV14,TRBJ2-7,TRBD2,ASSPGGADEQY
TRBV7-9,TRBJ2-1,TRBD1,ASSGQGIGSYNEQF
TRBV19,TRBJ1-1,TRBD1,ASSIQRRTGEAF
TRBV7-9,TRBJ1-1,.,ASSLGKTEAF
TRBV27,TRBJ2-7,.,ASSTRRTVSYEQY
TRBV7-6,TRBJ2-2,TRBD1,ASSRDRGTNTGELF
TRBV13,TRBJ2-1,.,ASSFGSSNEQF
TRBV6-5,TRBJ1-5,.,ASSPDRSGNQPQH
TRBV27,TRBJ2-7,TRBD2,ASRPGLAVSYEQY
TRBV30,TRBJ2-7,TRBD2,AWSVAGGTYEQY
TRBV2,TRBJ2-3,.,ASSDGQGLWDTQY
TRBV7-9,TRBJ2-7,.,ASKPPGTYEQY
TRBV10-3,TRBJ2-3,TRBD1,AISEDRDRGPY
TRBV10-3,TRBJ1-4,.,AIRGADATNEKLF
TRBV19,TRBJ1-2,TRBD1,ATRGTVYGYT
TRBV30,TRBJ1-2,TRBD1,AWSPGGDGYT
TRBV29-1,TRBJ1-1,.,SVESDSEAF
TRBV27,TRBJ2-7,.,ASSLSQGSAGYEQY
TRBV7-6,TRBJ2-5,.,ASSVTQGQETQY
TRBV19,TRBJ2-3,.,ASSIGAGTDTQY
TRBV4-3,TRBJ2-7,TRBD2,ASSRGLAGVHEQY
TRBV19,TRBJ2-7,TRBD1,ASKGGLWYEQY
TRBV28,TRBJ1-4,TRBD1,ASSLPRRETYDGTGSHEKLF